This record covers a single T cell receptor (beta chain). The source of the sample is a study of post-analysis software for immune sequencing data. Carried by the TCR beta cDNA libraries were unique molecular identifiers. From around 1 to 10 million T cells, 400,000 to 500,000 cDNA molecules were obtained. TCRdb reprocessed the PCR reads with MiXCR, giving one entry per CDR3 protein. This sample has around 770,000 distinct CDR3 sequences; 35% to 55% occur once, and the top ten carry 4.9%. This sequence was found in a girl aged 5-17 years with multiple sclerosis. Sequencing used blood.

CDR3 nucleotide sequence: TGCGCCAGCAGCGAAGGAGGGGCGGCTGAAGCTTTCTTT. It codes for CASSEGGAAEAFF. This chain joins TRBV5-1 and TRBJ1-1; D is possibly TRBD1 (5 bases). The CDR3 spans 13 residues. Germline CDR1 and CDR2: SGHRS and YFSETQ. The germline V and J ends were trimmed by 4 bases and 6 bases, with 13 bases remaining between them.